A selection of T cell receptor beta chains follows, all from one sample in a study of shared clonotypes between healthy human individuals. Profiled with immunoSEQ multiplex PCR; TCRdb holds only in-frame clones, not every one. The repertoire has fewer than 650,000 clones, around three quarters of them found once; the top ten carry about 12%. Sequenced input: PBMCs. The source of these receptors is a woman aged 40 to 49 in good health. Some clones in this sample may be carry-over from other donors' samples. The CDR3 runs from the conserved cysteine through the conserved F or W. A D gene is named only where the DNA matches it firmly. For some rows the clone size is stated as once, few or many, or as a class when expanded; others skip it.

TRBV5-1	-	TRBD1	TRBJ1-1	TGCGCCAGCAGCTTGGTCGGGGACAGCTCTGAAGCTTTCTTT	CASSLVGDSSEAFF
TRBV9	-	TRBD1	TRBJ1-5	TGTGCCAGCAGCGTAGGACAGGGTTTTTCTCAGCCCCAGCATTTT	CASSVGQGFSQPQHF
TRBV11-2	-	TRBD2	TRBJ2-1	TGTGCCAGCAGCCGACTAGCGGGAGAGCAGTTCTTC	CASSRLAGEQFF
TRBV5-1	many	-	TRBJ2-2	TGCGCCAGCAGCTTGGATTTCCTAAACACCGGGGAGCTGTTTTTT	CASSLDFLNTGELFF
TRBV19	-	TRBD1	TRBJ2-7	TGTGCCACCGCGGGACAGGGGAACTACGAGCAGTACTTC	CATAGQGNYEQYF
TRBV6-5	many	TRBD2	TRBJ2-3	TGTGCCAGCAGACATAGCGGGAGGTCCCCAGATACGCAGTATTTT	CASRHSGRSPDTQYF
TRBV2	few	-	TRBJ2-1	TGTGCCAGCGGGCGGTCTGAGCAGTTCTTC	CASGRSEQFF
TRBV29-1	-	-	TRBJ1-1	TGCAGCGTTGAGGCGGCAGGACTGAACACTGAAGCTTTCTTT	CSVEAAGLNTEAFF
TRBV28	-	-	TRBJ2-7	TGTGCCAGCAGTTTAGAAGGAAACGAGCAGTACTTC	CASSLEGNEQYF
TRBV11-2	-	TRBD2	TRBJ2-7	TGTGCCAGCAGCTTAGTAGGGGGACTAGAGTTAGACGAGCAGTACTTC	CASSLVGGLELDEQYF
TRBV7-2	-	-	TRBJ2-5	TGTGCCAGCAGCTTAGGCACTGTCAGGGAAATCGAGACCCAGTACTTC	CASSLGTVREIETQYF
TRBV2	few	TRBD1	TRBJ1-1	TGTGCCAGCATGCCGAGACAGGGGAGGACTGAAGCTTTCTTT	CASMPRQGRTEAFF
TRBV5-5	-	TRBD1	TRBJ2-5	TGTGCCAGCAGCTTGACTCGGACAGGGGTTGAGACCCAGTACTTC	CASSLTRTGVETQYF
TRBV11-3	-	TRBD2	TRBJ2-3	TGTGCCAGCAGTCTGCTAGGACTAGCGGGAGGATGGGCAGATACGCAGTATTTT	CASSLLGLAGGWADTQYF
TRBV30	-	TRBD1	TRBJ1-2	TGTGCCTCCTCTCCGACAGGGGAACATGGCTACACCTTC	CASSPTGEHGYTF
TRBV7-8	once	TRBD1	TRBJ1-3	TGTGCCAGCAGCCGGGACAGGTGGGACTCTGGAAACACCATATATTTT	CASSRDRWDSGNTIYF
TRBV7-2	-	TRBD2	TRBJ2-1	TGTGCCAGCAGCTTAGGGATGCCGGGACTAGCGGGATATGAGCAGTTCTTC	CASSLGMPGLAGYEQFF
TRBV6-1	-	TRBD2	TRBJ2-7	TGTGCCAGCAGTGAATGGGGCGGGAGGGCTCGCTACGAGCAGTACTTC	CASSEWGGRARYEQYF
TRBV29-1	few	TRBD1	TRBJ1-2	TGCAGCGTTGAAGTCGAAGGGGACAGGGGCGAAATTAACTATGGCTACACCTTC	CSVEVEGDRGEINYGYTF
TRBV28	-	-	TRBJ1-1	TGTGCCAGCAGTTTACCACAGGTACCTGAAGCTTTCTTT	CASSLPQVPEAFF
TRBV10-3	-	-	TRBJ2-5	TGTGCCATCAGTGTCGGGTTACAAGAGACCCAGTACTTC	CAISVGLQETQYF
TRBV5-1	-	-	TRBJ2-7	TGCGCCAGCAGCTCGACGACCGATTACGAGCAGTACTTC	CASSSTTDYEQYF
TRBV11-3	-	-	TRBJ2-2	TGTGCCAGCAGCTTAGACGGGAGGAACACCGGGGAGCTGTTTTTT	CASSLDGRNTGELFF
TRBV5-1	-	-	TRBJ2-2	TGCGCCAGCAGCTCTCAGGGAGGTACCGGGGAGCTGTTTTTT	CASSSQGGTGELFF
TRBV28	-	TRBD1	TRBJ2-7	TGTGCCAGCAGTTTAGCCGGGACAGTGATCTACGAGCAGTACTTC	CASSLAGTVIYEQYF
TRBV5-5	few	-	TRBJ1-5	TGTGCCAGCAGCTCGGCGGGGAATCAGCCCCAGCATTTT	CASSSAGNQPQHF
TRBV7-2	-	TRBD2	TRBJ2-5	TGTGCCAGCAGCCCGGGACTAGCGGACCAAGAGACCCAGTACTTC	CASSPGLADQETQYF
TRBV5-1	once	-	TRBJ2-7	TGCGCCAGCAGCTTGTCGTCAGGTCTCATCTACGAGCAGTACTTC	CASSLSSGLIYEQYF
TRBV29-1	few	-	TRBJ2-5	TGCAGCGTTGAAGTGGCGGCAGGTAAAGAAGAGACCCAGTACTTC	CSVEVAAGKEETQYF
TRBV9	-	-	TRBJ2-6	TGTGCCAGCAGCAGTGGGCGTCTCTCTGGGGCCAACGTCCTGACTTTC	CASSSGRLSGANVLTF
TRBV18	few	TRBD2	TRBJ2-7	TGTGCCAGCTCACCACCGTTAGCGGGAATAGGCTACGAGCAGTACTTC	CASSPPLAGIGYEQYF
TRBV28	once	-	TRBJ1-2	TGTGCCAGCACCTTAGTAGGGCACTATGGCTACACCTTC	CASTLVGHYGYTF
TRBV27	-	TRBD1	TRBJ2-7	TGTGCCAGCAGTTTCGACAGGGACGCCTACGAGCAGTACTTC	CASSFDRDAYEQYF
TRBV7-2	-	TRBD1	TRBJ2-5	TGTGCCAGCAGCTTGGTGACAGGGGGCAGGGAGACCCAGTACTTC	CASSLVTGGRETQYF
TRBV5-1	-	-	TRBJ2-3	TGCGCCAGCAGCCTGACCTATGGGAATACGCAGTATTTT	CASSLTYGNTQYF
TRBV10-3	many	-	TRBJ1-2	TGTGCCACCGACGAACTTGGACAGAATGGCTACACCTTC	CATDELGQNGYTF
TRBV5-1	-	TRBD1	TRBJ1-1	TGCGCCAGCAGCGGCCAGACAGGGGGCACTGAAGCTTTCTTT	CASSGQTGGTEAFF
TRBV7-3	-	-	TRBJ2-2	TGTGCCAGCAGCCAGGGAGTCGGACCGGGCACCGGGGAGCTGTTTTTT	CASSQGVGPGTGELFF
TRBV6-6	-	-	TRBJ2-7	TGTGCCAGCAGTCCAAGTGGGGGCGAGCAGTACTTC	CASSPSGGEQYF
TRBV7-2	-	-	TRBJ2-5	TGTGCCAGCAGCTTAATAGTCCAAGAGACCCAGTACTTC	CASSLIVQETQYF
TRBV2	-	-	TRBJ2-7	TGTGCCTCCCAGGCAGGGGCCCAATACTACGAGCAGTACTTC	CASQAGAQYYEQYF
TRBV7-9	few	-	TRBJ1-2	TGTGCCAGCAGCTTTTTTGAGAATGGCTACACCTTC	CASSFFENGYTF
TRBV4-1	few	-	TRBJ1-1	TGCGCCAGCAGCCAAGGAGGCCAGATGAACACTGAAGCTTTCTTT	CASSQGGQMNTEAFF
TRBV6-5	-	-	TRBJ2-7	TGTGCCAGCAGTTACTCGGCGGAGAGCTCCTACGAGCAGTACTTC	CASSYSAESSYEQYF
TRBV5-4	once	-	TRBJ2-6	TGTGCCAGCAGCTTTGGAAACAGTCAGAGCTCTGGGGCCAACGTCCTGACTTTC	CASSFGNSQSSGANVLTF